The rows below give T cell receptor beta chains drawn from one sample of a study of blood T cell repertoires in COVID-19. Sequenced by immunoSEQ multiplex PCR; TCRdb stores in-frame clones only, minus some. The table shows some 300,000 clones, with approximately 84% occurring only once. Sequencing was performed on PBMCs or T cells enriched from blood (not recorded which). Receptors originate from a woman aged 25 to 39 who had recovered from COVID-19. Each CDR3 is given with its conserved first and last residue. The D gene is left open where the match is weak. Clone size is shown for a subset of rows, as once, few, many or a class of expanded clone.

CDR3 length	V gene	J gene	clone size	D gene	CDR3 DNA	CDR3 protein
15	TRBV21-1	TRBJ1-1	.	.	TGTGCCAGCAGCCAGCGGAAGGGAGGGAACACTGAAGCTTTCTTT	CASSQRKGGNTEAFF
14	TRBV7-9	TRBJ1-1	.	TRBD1	TGTGCCAGCAGCTTAGCGAGGGGGCAGGTTGAAGCTTTCTTT	CASSLARGQVEAFF
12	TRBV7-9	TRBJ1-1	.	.	TGTGCCAGCAGCGGCGGAAACACTGAAGCTTTCTTT	CASSGGNTEAFF
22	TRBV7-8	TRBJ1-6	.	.	TGTGCCAGCAGCTTCGTACAGGGACCTATACACTCAAGCTCCTTGGGTAATTCACCCCTCCACTTT	CASSFVQGPIHSSSLGNSPLHF
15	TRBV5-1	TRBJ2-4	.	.	TGCGCCAGCAGCTTAGGAGGGGGCGACTGGGACATTCAGTACTTC	CASSLGGGDWDIQYF
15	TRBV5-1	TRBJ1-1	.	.	TGCGCCAGCAGCTTTGGAGGGGTAGGGAACACTGAAGCTTTCTTT	CASSFGGVGNTEAFF
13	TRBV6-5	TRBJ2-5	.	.	TGTGCCAGCACTACAGGGAACCAAGAGACCCAGTACTTC	CASTTGNQETQYF
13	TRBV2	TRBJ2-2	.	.	TGTGCCGGCCGGACAGAGAACACCGGGGAGCTGTTTTTT	CAGRTENTGELFF
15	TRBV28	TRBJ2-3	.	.	TGTGCCAGCAGTTTTGGGGCTCAACCGACAGATACGCAGTATTTT	CASSFGAQPTDTQYF
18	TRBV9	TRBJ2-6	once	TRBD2	TGTGCCAGCAGCGTAGTTCCTAGCGGGGAGTCTGGGGCCAACGTCCTGACTTTC	CASSVVPSGESGANVLTF
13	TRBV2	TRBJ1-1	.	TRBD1	TGTGCCAGCAGCCTACAGGGGGCAGTTGAAGCTTTCTTT	CASSLQGAVEAFF
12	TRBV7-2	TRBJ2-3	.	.	TGTGCCAGCAGCTGGGGGCTAGATACGCAGTATTTT	CASSWGLDTQYF
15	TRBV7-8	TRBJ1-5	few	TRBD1	TGTGCCAGCAGCTTCAGGGGGCGGACGAATCAGCCCCAGCATTTT	CASSFRGRTNQPQHF
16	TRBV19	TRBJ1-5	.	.	TGTGCCAGTAGCCTGGGCTCCCGGCTTCCCAATCAGCCCCAGCATTTT	CASSLGSRLPNQPQHF
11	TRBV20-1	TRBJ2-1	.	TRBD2	TGCAGTGCTGCTAGCGGGGGCGAGCAGTTCTTC	CSAASGGEQFF
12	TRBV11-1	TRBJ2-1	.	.	TGTGCCAGCAGTACGGGTCCGAATGAGCAGTTCTTC	CASSTGPNEQFF
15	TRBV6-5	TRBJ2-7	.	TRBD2	TGTGCCAGCAGTTATCGGGGGGACGATTCCTACGAGCAGTACTTC	CASSYRGDDSYEQYF
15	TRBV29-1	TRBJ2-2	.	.	TGCAGCGTTGACTCGGGTGACAGGCCAACCGGGGAGCTGTTTTTT	CSVDSGDRPTGELFF
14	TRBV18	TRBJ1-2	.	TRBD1	TGTGCCAGCTCACCAGACAGGGGTAGCTATGGCTACACCTTC	CASSPDRGSYGYTF
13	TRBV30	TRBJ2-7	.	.	TGTGCCTGGAAACAGGGAGGGCTGGACGAGCAGTACTTC	CAWKQGGLDEQYF
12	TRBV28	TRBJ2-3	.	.	TGTGCCAGCGGCCTGCGGGGAGAAACGCAGTATTTT	CASGLRGETQYF
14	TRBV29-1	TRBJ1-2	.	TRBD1	TGCAGCGTCGGCCTCGGGACAGGGGGGGATGGCTACACCTTC	CSVGLGTGGDGYTF
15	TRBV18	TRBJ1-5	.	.	TGTGCCAGCTCACTACGGAGGGACGTATTTAGTCTCCAGCATTTT	CASSLRRDVFSLQHF
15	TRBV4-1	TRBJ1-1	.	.	TGCGCCAGCAGCCAACGGACAGCGGGGGACACTGAAGCTTTCTTT	CASSQRTAGDTEAFF
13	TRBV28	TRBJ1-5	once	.	TGTGCCAGCAGTTCGAGGGGCAATCAGCCCCAGCATTTT	CASSSRGNQPQHF
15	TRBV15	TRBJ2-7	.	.	TGTGCCACCAGCAGAGGAGGAGCAGGGACCTACGAGCAGTACTTC	CATSRGGAGTYEQYF
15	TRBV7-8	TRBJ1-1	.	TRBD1	TGTGCCAGCAGCTTACGCCTACAGGGGGCAACTGAAGCTTTCTTT	CASSLRLQGATEAFF
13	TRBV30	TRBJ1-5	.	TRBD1	TGTGCCTGGAGACAGGGGCTCAATCAGCCCCAGCATTTT	CAWRQGLNQPQHF
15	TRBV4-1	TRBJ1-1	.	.	TGCGCCAGCAGCCAAGATTCACAGGGAGACACTGAAGCTTTCTTT	CASSQDSQGDTEAFF
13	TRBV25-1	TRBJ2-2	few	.	TGTGCCAGCACACACGGGGGACCCGGGGAGCTGTTTTTT	CASTHGGPGELFF
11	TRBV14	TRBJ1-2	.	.	TGTGCCAGCAGCCAAGTCGACAGGACCTTTTTC	CASSQVDRTFF
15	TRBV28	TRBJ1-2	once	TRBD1	TGTGCCAGCAGCCTAACTACAGGGGGCGCTTTTTTATACACCTTC	CASSLTTGGAFLYTF
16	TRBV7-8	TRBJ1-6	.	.	TGTGCCAGCAGCTTAGCCGGGGGACGGATTTATTCACCCCTCCACTTT	CASSLAGGRIYSPLHF
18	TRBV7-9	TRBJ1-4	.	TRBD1	TGTGCCAGCAGCTTAGGATTTGGGACAGGGGGAACTAATGAAAAACTGTTTTTT	CASSLGFGTGGTNEKLFF
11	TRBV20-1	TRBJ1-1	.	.	TGCAGTACTGCGACACCGACTGAAGCTTTCTTT	CSTATPTEAFF
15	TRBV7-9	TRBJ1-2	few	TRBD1	TGTGCCAGCAGCACTCCCGGGACAGGGGGATCTGGCTACACCTTC	CASSTPGTGGSGYTF
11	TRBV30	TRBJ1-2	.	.	TGTGCCTGGAGTGTTGGGAGCGGCTACACCTTC	CAWSVGSGYTF
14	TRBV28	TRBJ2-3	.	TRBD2	TGTGCCAGCAGTACCCCGGGACTAATGGATACGCAGTATTTT	CASSTPGLMDTQYF
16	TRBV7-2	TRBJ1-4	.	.	TGTGCCAGCAGCTTGTTTGTGGGTCCGCGGGGTGAAAAACTGTTTTTT	CASSLFVGPRGEKLFF
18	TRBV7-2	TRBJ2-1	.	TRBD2	TGTGCCAGCCGCCTACGTACCCTTCCGGGACTAGCGGCCAATGAGCAGTTCTTC	CASRLRTLPGLAANEQFF
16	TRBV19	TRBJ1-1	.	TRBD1	TGTGCCAGTATCGGGGGACAGACTTTCATGAACACTGAAGCTTTCTTT	CASIGGQTFMNTEAFF
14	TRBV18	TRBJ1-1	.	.	TGTGCCAGCTCACCACTTTCGGTGAACACTGAAGCTTTCTTT	CASSPLSVNTEAFF
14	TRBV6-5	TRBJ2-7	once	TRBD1	TGTGCCAGCAGTTACTCGACAGGGCGGAACGAGCAGTACTTC	CASSYSTGRNEQYF
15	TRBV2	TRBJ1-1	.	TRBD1	TGTGCCAGCACCAAAGGGACAGGGGTTAACACTGAAGCTTTCTTT	CASTKGTGVNTEAFF
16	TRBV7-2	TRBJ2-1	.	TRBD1	TGTGCCAGCAGCTTAGCGGGGACAGGGTATGACAATGAGCAGTTCTTC	CASSLAGTGYDNEQFF